This T cell receptor beta chain was identified in a study of glioma-infiltrating T cells (dated by TCRdb to about 2016). Study-level background: The study sequenced TCR alpha- and beta-chain repertoires from glioma tissue, from non-neoplastic brain tissue and from matched peripheral blood mononuclear cells. To measure divergence between tissue and blood T-cell populations, each tissue-infiltrating repertoire was compared with the peripheral blood repertoire of the same patient. Three low-grade glioma patients, 7 to 9 primary glioblastoma patients and three non-glioma patients contributing non-neoplastic brain tissue were included in the paired cohort. Overall study results and their limits: VJ-independent divergence between tissue and blood was lower than expected in non-neoplastic patients but higher than expected in all gliomas, particularly low-grade gliomas. Group comparisons rested on small numbers: three non-neoplastic, three low-grade glioma and 7 or 8 glioblastoma patients. Tissue and blood shared very few CDR3 sequences, a result attributed to high CDR3 diversity and limited sampling.

V is clipped by 1 base and J by 1 base, and the sequence between their germline boundaries is 10 bases long. The cysteine opens and the phenylalanine closes a CDR3 of 15 amino acids. Only the CDR3 DNA stays, 45 bases, in frame from base 1. CDR1 and CDR2 are read off the germline V gene as KGHSH and LQKENI. Turning to this clonotype: Its antigen specificity is not known. No base quality information exists; no much larger clone differs at one position.

TCR alpha and beta CDR3 regions were amplified with the iRepertoire nested amplicon-rescue multiplex PCR (arm-PCR) platform from RNA. One-step reverse transcription and amplification used roughly 100-400 ng of tissue mRNA or PBMC total RNA as input. Following bead purification, Illumina adapters were added by a secondary multiplex PCR, and libraries between 200 and 400 bp were gel-purified. The libraries contained internal 6-nucleotide barcodes that were used for demultiplexing. Libraries were sequenced on an Illumina MiSeq with 2x220 or 2x250 nucleotide paired-end reads. The original pipeline was this. Paired reads were merged with FLASH 1.2.11 and aligned to the GRCh37 human genome with BWA-MEM before extracting TRA and TRB reads. An IMGT-derived reference of cassette sequences and CDR3 motifs, with pseudogenes included, was used for V and J assignment. Reads were translated in three frames, and productive CDR3s were defined as those with a C...FGXG motif and no stop codons. Unique combinations of V-J cassette pair and CDR3 amino acid sequence were defined as clonotypes. Filtering of reads was based on Hamming distance, with the threshold set by the sequence error rate of each sample in mapped regions. TCRdb trimmed the raw reads at Q25, called clones with MiXCR and kept productive beta chains. Rows with a matching CDR3 protein are joined into one entry that keeps the most common DNA and genes. TCRdb, not the original authors, processed these V and J calls. For this sample there are some 150,000 distinct CDR3 sequences; 30% to 40% appear just once. The top ten clonotypes cover 20% to 25% of the sample.

The rearrangement combines TRBV18 with TRBJ1-1; no D segment can be confidently identified. The origin of this receptor is a human donor with low-grade glioma or glioblastoma, undergoing nonglioma brain surgery, or in good health (not recorded which). The sample taken for sequencing was glioma tissue, nonneoplastic brain tissue, or PBMCs (not recorded which). In nucleotides, the sequence is TGTGCCAGCTCACCACAAGGCAGGTCGAACACTGAAGCTTTCTTT. It codes for CASSPQGRSNTEAFF.